Following are 25 T cell receptor beta chains from one sample sequenced in a study of cytomegalovirus exposure and HLA in healthy donors. The study ran its PCR with 60 Vbeta and 13 Jbeta primers. Data came from immunoSEQ multiplex PCR; TCRdb stores just in-frame clones and leaves some out. The sample has 150,000 to 200,000 clones; around 80% are singletons. The sample comprised PBMCs. The receptors shown here come from a man younger than 30 in good health and CMV-seropositive.

The V and J genes are TRBV6-6 and TRBJ2-3, with D possibly TRBD1 on 6 matching bases. Trimming shortened V by 8 bases and J by 3 bases, and 12 bases separated the two germline ends. The CDR3 loop spans 13 amino acids. Germline CDR1 reads MNHNY; CDR2 reads SVGAGI (reference sequence). The CDR3 is CASRHDRTDTQYF. CDR3 nucleotides: TGTGCCAGCCGGCACGACAGGACAGATACGCAGTATTTT.

Details on this clone: The sample has other DNA sequences that encode this CDR3 too. V and J are TRBV2 and TRBJ2-7, with 13 bases that match TRBD2. The CDR3 covers 16 residues. CDR1 and CDR2 from the germline V gene are SNHLY and FYNNEI. V shed 6 bases and J 5 bases; nucleotides not matched to a gene: 10. The CDR3 here is CASSLSLGLAGDEQYF. CDR3 nucleotides: TGTGCCAGCAGCCTCAGTCTAGGACTAGCGGGAGACGAGCAGTACTTC.

This rearrangement joins TRBV19 to TRBJ1-5, with a possible D match to TRBD1 (6 bases). This CDR3 has 16 residues. The V gene lost 5 bases and the J gene lost 1 base, with 15 bases spanning the gap. Germline V lookup: CDR1 LNHDA, CDR2 SQIVND (reference sequence). In DNA form, the CDR3 reads TGTGCCAGTAGTGTGCTTTCAGGGGAGAGCAATCAGCCCCAGCATTTT. Translating gives CASSVLSGESNQPQHF. Based on the CDR3 plus reference TRBV19 and TRBJ1-5, the full variable domain is DGGITQSPKYLFRKEGQNVTLSCEQNLNHDAMYWYRQDPGQGLRLIYYSQIVNDFQKGDIAEGYSVSREKKESFPLTVTSAQKNPTAFYLCASSVLSGESNQPQHFGDGTRLSIL.

The genes are TRBV7-9 and TRBJ1-4; D remains ambiguous. Trimming left V 1 base short and J 4 bases short, with 7 bases between. The CDR3 has 14 residues. Germline V CDR1 and CDR2: SEHNR, FQNEAQ (reference sequence). The CDR3 DNA sequence: TGTGCCAGCAGCTTAGGTCACGGTAATGAAAAACTGTTTTTT. It encodes CASSLGHGNEKLFF.

V and J are TRBV27 and TRBJ2-3; D gene ambiguous. Trimming shortened V by 5 bases and J by 2 bases, and 5 bases separated the two germline ends. The CDR3 consists of 12 residues. Germline CDR1 and CDR2: MNHEY and SMNVEV (reference sequence). The CDR3 sequence is CASSTFTDTQYF. The CDR3 bases are TGTGCCAGCAGTACATTCACAGATACGCAGTATTTT.

The chain carries TRBV7-3 and TRBJ2-3, with TRBD2 matching 10 bases. V was pared by 4 bases and J by 4 bases, with 8 bases of the junction left unmatched. Germline V gene lookup returns CDR1 SGHTA and CDR2 FQGTGA. This CDR3 has 16 amino acids. CDR3 region: CASSSGLGLAADTQYF. CDR3 nucleotide sequence: TGTGCCAGCAGCTCCGGCCTTGGACTAGCGGCAGATACGCAGTATTTT. The entire variable domain, with the rest obtained from reference TRBV7-3 and TRBJ2-3, is as follows: GAGVSQTPSNKVTEKGKYVELRCDPISGHTALYWYRQSLGQGPEFLIYFQGTGAADDSGLPNDRFFAVRPEGSVSTLKIQRTERGDSAVYLCASSSGLGLAADTQYFGPGTRLTVL.

This clone was counted only a few times. The V call is TRBV10-1, the J call TRBJ2-3; 7 bases map to TRBD2. This CDR3 contains 14 residues. Trimming took 5 bases from V and 2 from J; bases not matched to a gene: 4. Germline CDR1 reads WNHNN; CDR2 reads SYGVQD (reference sequence). The DNA of the CDR3 is TGCGCCAGCAGTAAAGCGGGGTCCACAGATACGCAGTATTTT. It specifies CASSKAGSTDTQYF.

This clone has more than one count but fewer than ten. This chain connects TRBV18 to TRBJ2-7, with 8 bases aligning to TRBD2. This CDR3 is built from 13 residues. Germline V gene data show CDR1 as KGHSH and CDR2 as LQKENI. V dropped 5 bases and J dropped 3; count of bases not matched to a gene: 3. CDR3 nucleotides: TGTGCCAGCTCATCTACTAGCGGCTACGAGCAGTACTTC. Its protein product is CASSSTSGYEQYF.

The V gene is TRBV5-1, the J gene TRBJ2-7; 13 nucleotides line up with TRBD2. CDR3 length: 15 residues. From germline, CDR1 is SGHRS and CDR2 YFSETQ. The V and J ends lost 5 bases and 7 bases, in that order; junction bases with no gene match: 9. The CDR3 DNA reads as TGCGCCAGCAGGGAATACACGGGACTAGCGGGAGAGCAGTACTTC. It specifies CASREYTGLAGEQYF.

The count of this clone is one. Its ends do not fully match the called genes, so a read error is possible. V gene TRBV6-1 combines with J gene TRBJ2-7; 7 nucleotides match TRBD1. CDR1 MNHNS and CDR2 SASEGT come from the germline V gene. The CDR3 covers 15 residues. The CDR3 reads CSSSARDSPSYEQYF. The CDR3, as DNA: TGTTCCAGCAGTGCAAGGGACAGCCCCTCCTACGAGCAGTACTTC.

This clone was detected only once. Germline and junction disagree at one end, which may indicate a read error. The rearrangement links TRBV4-1 to TRBJ1-1; 9 bases are shared with TRBD1. CDR1 MGHRA and CDR2 YSYEKL come from the germline V gene. The CDR3 runs to 16 residues. This CDR3 reads CACRRIGTGRNTEAFF. The CDR3 DNA reads TGCGCCTGCAGGCGGATTGGGACAGGGCGGAACACTGAAGCTTTCTTT.

V usage is TRBV5-6 and J usage is TRBJ2-2; 7 bases line up with TRBD1. The CDR3 has 17 amino acids. CDR1 and CDR2 (germline): SGHDT, YYEEEE. After removal of 3 bases from V and 0 bases from J, the junction contained 8 bases not matched to a gene. The CDR3 here is CASSSTGYLSNTGELFF. The CDR3 bases are TGTGCCAGCAGCTCGACAGGGTATTTGTCGAACACCGGGGAGCTGTTTTTT.

This clone has more than one count but fewer than ten. The chain couples TRBV7-8 to TRBJ1-2; D is unclear. Germline V gene lookup returns CDR1 SGHVS and CDR2 FQNEAQ. The V gene lost 0 bases and the J gene lost 4 bases, with 12 bases spanning the gap. The CDR3 sequence is 15 residues long. As DNA, the CDR3 is TGTGCCAGCAGCTTAGCAATAGCGGGAGGCTATGGCTACACCTTC. Its protein product is CASSLAIAGGYGYTF.

The chain couples TRBV5-1 to TRBJ2-7, with no clear D. This CDR3 has 14 amino acids. Germline CDR1 is SGHRS and CDR2 is YFSETQ. With 4 bases removed from V and 2 bases from J, the gap between germline ends came to 13 bases. CDR3 loop: CASSRLDSAYEQYF. The CDR3 DNA sequence: TGCGCCAGCAGCCGGTTAGATTCCGCCTACGAGCAGTACTTC.

The chain joins TRBV7-9 to TRBJ2-3; D not resolved. V was cut by 3 bases and J by 0 bases, with 4 bases left in between. The CDR3 spans 13 residues. CDR1 is SEHNR, CDR2 FQNEAQ, per germline (reference sequence). The CDR3 reads CASSFPSTDTQYF. CDR3 coding DNA: TGTGCCAGCAGCTTCCCTAGCACAGATACGCAGTATTTT.

The chain carries TRBV6-1 and TRBJ2-3; D possibly corresponds to TRBD2 (6 bases). Per the germline V gene, CDR1 is MNHNS and CDR2 is SASEGT. V lost 7 bases, J lost 15 bases, and 23 bases lay in between. The CDR3 runs to 13 residues. Here the CDR3 reads CASTDDRDSRYYF. The DNA of the CDR3 is TGTGCCAGCACCGACGACCGGGACTCCCGTTACTATTTT.

J is TRBJ1-1 and V is TRBV19, with 7 bases fitting TRBD1. The V and J ends lost 9 bases and 0 bases, in that order; junction bases with no gene match: 22. CDR1 is LNHDA, CDR2 SQIVND, per germline (reference sequence). This CDR3 spans 19 amino acids. CDR3 coding DNA: TGTGCCAGAACCCCTAGCGTGAAACCTGCGGGACAGCTGAACACTGAAGCTTTCTTT. Its translation: CARTPSVKPAGQLNTEAFF.

The chain recombines TRBV19 with TRBJ2-7, with unresolved D. The V gene lost 7 bases and the J gene lost 4 bases, with 14 bases spanning the gap. The CDR3 is made up of 13 amino acids. The germline V gene has CDR1 LNHDA and CDR2 SQIVND (reference sequence). The CDR3, as DNA: TGTGCCAGTACTGGGCAGGCGATGTACGAGCAGTACTTC. Protein: CASTGQAMYEQYF.

The chain recombines TRBV2 with TRBJ2-3, with 8 positions matching TRBD2. The CDR3 runs 17 residues. Trimming took 10 bases from V and 2 from J; bases not matched to a gene: 17. The V gene's germline CDR1 is SNHLY and CDR2 FYNNEI. The CDR3 DNA follows: TGTGCCACCCGTCGGGGTAGCGGGATCCGGGCCACAGATACGCAGTATTTT. This encodes CATRRGSGIRATDTQYF.

This clone occurred once. V usage is TRBV28 and J usage is TRBJ2-2, with 7 positions matching TRBD2. From germline, CDR1 is MDHEN and CDR2 SYDVKM. Unmatched junction bases numbered 8, after V lost 5 bases and J lost 5 bases. This CDR3 comprises 15 residues. The CDR3 DNA is TGTGCCAGCAGTCCCACTAGCGTTGGGACCGGGGAGCTGTTTTTT. Its protein is CASSPTSVGTGELFF.

In this sample, this clone turned up once. The chain has TRBV6-6 and TRBJ2-7, with TRBD1 matching over 7 bases. Trimming took 9 bases from V and 3 from J; bases not matched to a gene: 5. CDR3 length: 12 amino acids. Germline loops: CDR1 MNHNY, CDR2 SVGAGI (reference sequence). The DNA of the CDR3 is TGTGCCAGTAAGGGGACAGACTACGAGCAGTACTTC. Translation: CASKGTDYEQYF.

The gene calls are TRBV21-1 and TRBJ2-5; the listed D gene, TRBD1, was not tested against the DNA. TRBV21-1 corresponds to a pseudogene. The CDR3 is 14 residues long. The CDR3 coding sequence is TGTGCCAGCAGCACCCGACAGGGGGAAGAGACCCAGTACTTC. Protein product: CASSTRQGEETQYF.

The chain carries TRBV15 and TRBJ1-5; D is undetermined. Germline assignment: CDR1 LNHNV and CDR2 YYDKDF (reference sequence). The CDR3 contains 13 residues. The V gene lost 0 bases and the J gene lost 5 bases, with 5 bases spanning the gap. In DNA form, the CDR3 reads TGTGCCACCAGCAGAGATGGAGATCAGCCCCAGCATTTT. Encoded protein: CATSRDGDQPQHF.

The V call is TRBV18, the J call TRBJ2-1, with D maybe TRBD2 (5 bases). The germline V gene has CDR1 KGHSH and CDR2 LQKENI. CDR3 length: 17 residues. V was pared by 1 base and J by 6 bases, with 19 bases between. The CDR3 DNA sequence: TGTGCCAGCTCACCACAGACCGCCGCGGAGACTACCAATGAGCAGTTCTTC. It specifies CASSPQTAAETTNEQFF.

The rearrangement uses TRBV6-5 and TRBJ2-2; D gene uncertain. The CDR3 runs to 15 residues. The germline gives CDR1 MNHEY, CDR2 SVGAGI. With 0 bases removed from V and 4 bases from J, the gap between germline ends came to 9 bases. The CDR3 DNA follows: TGTGCCAGCAGTTACTCGGGCGCTTCCACCGGGGAGCTGTTTTTT. It yields the protein CASSYSGASTGELFF.